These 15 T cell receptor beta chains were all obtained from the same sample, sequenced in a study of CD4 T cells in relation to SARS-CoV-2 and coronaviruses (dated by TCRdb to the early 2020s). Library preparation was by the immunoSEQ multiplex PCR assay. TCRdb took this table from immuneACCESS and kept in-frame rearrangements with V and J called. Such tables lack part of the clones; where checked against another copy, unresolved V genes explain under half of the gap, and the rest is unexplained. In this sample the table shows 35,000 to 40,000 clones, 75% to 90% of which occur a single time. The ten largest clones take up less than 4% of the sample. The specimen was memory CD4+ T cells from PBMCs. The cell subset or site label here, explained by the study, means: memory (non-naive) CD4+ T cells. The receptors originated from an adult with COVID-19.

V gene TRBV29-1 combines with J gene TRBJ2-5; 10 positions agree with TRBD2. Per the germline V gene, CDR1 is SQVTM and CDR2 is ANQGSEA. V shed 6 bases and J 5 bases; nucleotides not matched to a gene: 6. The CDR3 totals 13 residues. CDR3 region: CSVAGTSEETQYF. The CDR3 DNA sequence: TGCAGCGTCGCTGGGACTAGCGAGGAGACCCAGTACTTC.

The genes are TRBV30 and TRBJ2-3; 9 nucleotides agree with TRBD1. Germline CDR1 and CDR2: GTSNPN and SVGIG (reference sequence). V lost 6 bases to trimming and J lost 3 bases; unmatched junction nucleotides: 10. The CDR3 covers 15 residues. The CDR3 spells CACLQDRGGTDTQYF. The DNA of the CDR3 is TGTGCCTGTCTACAGGACAGGGGAGGAACAGATACGCAGTATTTT.

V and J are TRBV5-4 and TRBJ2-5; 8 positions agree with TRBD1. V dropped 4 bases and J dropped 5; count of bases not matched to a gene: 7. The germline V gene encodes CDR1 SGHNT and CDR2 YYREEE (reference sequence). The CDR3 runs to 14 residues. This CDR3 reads CASSLQGERETQYF. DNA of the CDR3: TGTGCCAGCAGCCTACAGGGGGAGAGGGAGACCCAGTACTTC.

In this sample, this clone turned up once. The CDR3 region has the DNA TGTGCCAGCAGTTCGTTGGATACGCAGTATTTT. It translates to CASSSLDTQYF. This chain uses TRBV27 with TRBJ2-3; unclear D gene. V lost 4 bases and J lost 6, with 5 bases in between. In germline, CDR1 is MNHEY, CDR2 SMNVEV (reference sequence). The length of the CDR3 is 11 residues.

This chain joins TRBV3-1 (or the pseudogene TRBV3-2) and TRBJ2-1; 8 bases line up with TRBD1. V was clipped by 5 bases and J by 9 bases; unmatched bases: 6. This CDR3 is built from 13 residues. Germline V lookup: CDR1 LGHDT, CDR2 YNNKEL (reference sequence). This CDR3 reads CASSRQGNGEQFF. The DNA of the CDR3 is TGTGCCAGCAGCAGACAGGGGAACGGTGAGCAGTTCTTC.

The CDR3 region has the DNA TGTGCCAGCAGCCAACTAGCGGGAGGACGCACAGATACGCAGTATTTT. It codes for CASSQLAGGRTDTQYF. The chain employs TRBV3-1 (or the pseudogene TRBV3-2) and TRBJ2-3, with 11 bases lining up with TRBD2. Germline loops: CDR1 LGHDT, CDR2 YNNKEL (reference sequence). The CDR3 length is 16 residues. With V trimmed by 2 bases and J by 1 base, 2 bases remained unmatched.

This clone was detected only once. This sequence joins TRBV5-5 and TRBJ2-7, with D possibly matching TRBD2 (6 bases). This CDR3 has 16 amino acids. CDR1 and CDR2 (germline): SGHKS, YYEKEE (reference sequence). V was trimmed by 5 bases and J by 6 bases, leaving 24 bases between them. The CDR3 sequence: CASRRGSGTGPFEQYF. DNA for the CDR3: TGTGCCAGCAGACGGGGGTCCGGGACGGGTCCTTTCGAGCAGTACTTC.

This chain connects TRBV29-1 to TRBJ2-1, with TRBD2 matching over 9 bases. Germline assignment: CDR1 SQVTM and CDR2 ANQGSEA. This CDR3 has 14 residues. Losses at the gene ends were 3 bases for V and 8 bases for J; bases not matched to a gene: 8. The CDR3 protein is CSVDVGSGRDEQFF. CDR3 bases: TGCAGCGTTGACGTGGGTAGCGGGAGAGATGAGCAGTTCTTC.

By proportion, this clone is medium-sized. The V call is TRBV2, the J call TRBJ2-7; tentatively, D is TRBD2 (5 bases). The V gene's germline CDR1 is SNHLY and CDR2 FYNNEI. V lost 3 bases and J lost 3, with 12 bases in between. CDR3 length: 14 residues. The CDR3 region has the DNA TGTGCCAGCAGTGACCTAGCTTCAAACTACGAGCAGTACTTC. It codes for CASSDLASNYEQYF.

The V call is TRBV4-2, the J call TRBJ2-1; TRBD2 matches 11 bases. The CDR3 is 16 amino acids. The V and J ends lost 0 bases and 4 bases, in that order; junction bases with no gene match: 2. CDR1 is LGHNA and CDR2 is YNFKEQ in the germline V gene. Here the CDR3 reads CASSQDGTSGYNEQFF. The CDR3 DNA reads TGTGCCAGCAGCCAAGACGGGACTAGCGGTTACAATGAGCAGTTCTTC.

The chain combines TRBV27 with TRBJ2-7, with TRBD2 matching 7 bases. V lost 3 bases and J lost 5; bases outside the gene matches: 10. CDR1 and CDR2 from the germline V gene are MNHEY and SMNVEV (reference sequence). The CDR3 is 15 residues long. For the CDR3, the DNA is TGTGCCAGCAGTTTCGAAGGCGGGAGTGCGGACGAGCAGTACTTC. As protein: CASSFEGGSADEQYF.

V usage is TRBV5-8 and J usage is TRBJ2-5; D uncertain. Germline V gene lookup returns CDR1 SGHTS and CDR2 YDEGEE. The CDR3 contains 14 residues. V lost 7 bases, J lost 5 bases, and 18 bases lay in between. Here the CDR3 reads CASHLPQLRETQYF. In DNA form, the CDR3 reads TGTGCCAGCCACCTCCCCCAATTGAGGGAGACCCAGTACTTC.

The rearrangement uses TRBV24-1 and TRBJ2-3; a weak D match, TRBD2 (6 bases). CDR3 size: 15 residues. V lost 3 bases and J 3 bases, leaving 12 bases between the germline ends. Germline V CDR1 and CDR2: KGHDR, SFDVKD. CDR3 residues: CATSDQGLATDTQYF. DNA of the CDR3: TGTGCCACCAGTGATCAGGGACTCGCGACAGATACGCAGTATTTT.

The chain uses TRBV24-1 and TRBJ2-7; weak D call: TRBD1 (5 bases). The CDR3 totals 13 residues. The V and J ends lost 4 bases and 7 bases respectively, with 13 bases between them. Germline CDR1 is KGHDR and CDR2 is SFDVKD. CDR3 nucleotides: TGTGCCACCAGTGAAGCCTCTAGGGGTGAGCAGTACTTC. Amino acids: CATSEASRGEQYF.

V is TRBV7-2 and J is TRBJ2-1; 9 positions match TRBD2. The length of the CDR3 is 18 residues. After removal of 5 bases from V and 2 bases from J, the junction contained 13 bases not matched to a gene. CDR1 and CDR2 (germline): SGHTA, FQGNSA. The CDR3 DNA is TGTGCCAGCAGCAGGGGGCTAGCGGGACCGTCAGCCTACAATGAGCAGTTCTTC. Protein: CASSRGLAGPSAYNEQFF.